This section outlines one T cell receptor (beta chain) sequence together with its context. Individuals drawn from 20 to 30 US areas were roughly 18 to 95 years old. The data were taken from a study of blood T cell repertoires in COVID-19. On the study more broadly: Spain, Italy and the United States supplied samples that represented acute and convalescent COVID-19.

Looked up from germline, CDR1 is MGHRA and CDR2 is YSYEKL. Between the trimmed V and J ends, which lost 0 bases and 8 bases, there was a span of 14 bases. This CDR3 comprises 15 residues. Method: immunoSEQ multiplex PCR; TCRdb's copy keeps in-frame clones and lacks some. Among around 54,000 clones listed, 78% were seen once. The sample taken for sequencing was PBMCs or T cells enriched from blood (not recorded which). The J gene is TRBJ1-3, the V gene TRBV4-1; no clear D. The clonotype was recovered from a woman between 45 and 60 years old with acute COVID-19. DNA of the CDR3: TGCGCCAGCAGCCAAGAAGGGTCCGGGGATCACACCATATATTTT. Its translation: CASSQEGSGDHTIYF.